The clone carrying this TCR beta chain was detected only a few times. The antigen remains undetermined. This sample stems from a study of blood T cells in healthy people across ages. Next came a second PCR, run for roughly 6 to 11 cycles, which used a sample-barcoded 5' primer along with a J-beta primer mix. Each CDR3 protein is one row after TCRdb ran MiXCR on the 5' RACE reads. The sample has approximately 1.5 million distinct CDR3 sequences; 35% to 45% are singletons. Isolation of PBMCs gave at least 6 million cells per sample. V dropped 2 bases and J dropped 5 bases, with 11 bases sitting between them. The CDR3 totals 14 residues. Per germline, CDR1 KGHDR and CDR2 SFDVKD. Findings of the study overall: More naive CD4+ cells and higher diversity marked long-lived donors relative to aged donors.

The receptor was isolated from a woman aged 18-30 years in good health. The J gene is TRBJ2-5, the V gene TRBV24-1; the D is unclear. Material for sequencing was blood. CDR3 DNA: TGTGCCACCAGTGATTCGGGTCGAGTTGAGACCCAGTACTTC. This translates into CATSDSGRVETQYF.